The sample holds many counts of the clone carrying this TCR beta chain. Its antigen is not known. The sample belongs to a study of T cells in Graves' hyperthyroidism and ophthalmopathy. Study observations and caveats: Patients with ophthalmopathy were separated from those with stable hyperthyroidism by a 13 V-J model. Most thyroid clonotypes expanded above 0.001 were also detected in blood.

The length of the CDR3 is 12 residues. Per the germline V gene, CDR1 is MDHEN and CDR2 is SYDVKM. Trimming cost V 5 bases and J 2 bases, with 7 bases left between them. Clinical symptoms, serum thyroxine and TRAb, thyroid ultrasound and orbital computed tomography together formed the diagnostic basis. RNA transcripts provided the source from which TCR beta CDR3 regions were amplified. A set of HTBI primers served as the primers for a first-round RT-PCR of the TCR CDR3. From the multiplex PCR reads, TCRdb called clonotypes with MiXCR, one entry per CDR3 protein. The table lists under 250,000 distinct CDR3 sequences, 17% of them singletons.

The genes are TRBV28 and TRBJ2-7; D unclear. The TCR comes from a man in his fifties or sixties with Graves' hyperthyroidism. Sequences were obtained from blood. The CDR3, as DNA: TGTGCCAGCAGTAACCCGACCTACGAGCAGTACTTC. Translating it yields CASSNPTYEQYF.